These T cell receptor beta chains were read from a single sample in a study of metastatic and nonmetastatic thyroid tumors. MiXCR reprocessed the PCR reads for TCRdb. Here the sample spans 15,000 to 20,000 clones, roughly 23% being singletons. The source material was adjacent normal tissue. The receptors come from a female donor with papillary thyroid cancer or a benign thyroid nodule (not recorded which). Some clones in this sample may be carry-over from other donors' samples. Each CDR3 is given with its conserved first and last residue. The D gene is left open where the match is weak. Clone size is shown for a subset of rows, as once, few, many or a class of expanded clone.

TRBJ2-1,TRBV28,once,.,TGTGCCAGCATTCAGACCAGCGCCTCCGCTTATGAGCAGTTCTTC,CASIQTSASAYEQFF
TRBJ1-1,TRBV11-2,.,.,TGTGCCAGCAGCTGGGCGAACACTGAAGCTTTCTTT,CASSWANTEAFF
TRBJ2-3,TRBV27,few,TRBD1,TGTGCCAGCAGTTACGGGACAGGACAGGGCTCAGATACGCAGTATTTT,CASSYGTGQGSDTQYF
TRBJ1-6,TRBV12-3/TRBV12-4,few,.,TGTGCCAGCAGTCCGGAGGGAAGTTGGGATTCACCCCTCCACTTT,CASSPEGSWDSPLHF
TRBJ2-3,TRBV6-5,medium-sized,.,TGTGCCAGCAGTTACACGAAGGGGACTTCGAGCACAGATACGCAGTATTTT,CASSYTKGTSSTDTQYF
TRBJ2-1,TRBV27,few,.,TGTGCCAGCAGTCAGCAGTCGGCTATAAATGAGCAGTTCTTC,CASSQQSAINEQFF
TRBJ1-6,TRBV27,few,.,TGTGCCAGCAGTTTAGCCGGTTATTCACCCCTCCACTTT,CASSLAGYSPLHF
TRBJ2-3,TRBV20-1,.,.,TGCAGTGTCGATACCCGGGAGAGCTCAGATACGCAGTATTTT,CSVDTRESSDTQYF
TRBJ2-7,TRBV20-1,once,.,TGCAGTGCTACAGGAGATTCCTACGAGCAGTACTTC,CSATGDSYEQYF
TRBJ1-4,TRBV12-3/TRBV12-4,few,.,TGTGCCAGCAGTTTACGGGGGAGGAATGAAAAACTGTTTTTT,CASSLRGRNEKLFF
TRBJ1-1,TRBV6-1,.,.,TGTGCCAGCCGGGGTGGGTTTACTGAAGCTTTCTTT,CASRGGFTEAFF
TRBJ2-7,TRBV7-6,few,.,TGTGCCAGCAGCATAACAGGCGGGCAGACCTACGAGCAGTACTTC,CASSITGGQTYEQYF
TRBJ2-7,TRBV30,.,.,TGTGCCTGGAGTGTATCGGGCACCTCCTACGAGCAGTACTTC,CAWSVSGTSYEQYF
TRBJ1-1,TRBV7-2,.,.,TGTGCCAGCAGCCCCGGTACAGGGACGATGACTGAAGCTTTCTTT,CASSPGTGTMTEAFF
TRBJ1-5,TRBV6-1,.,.,TGTGCCAGCAGTGAATTCCTGCGGGGAAGTCAGCCCCAGCATTTT,CASSEFLRGSQPQHF
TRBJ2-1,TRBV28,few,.,TGTGCCAGCAGTTCAGGTGTCCGTTACAATGAGCAGTTCTTC,CASSSGVRYNEQFF
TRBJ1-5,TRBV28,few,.,TGTGCCAGCAGTTTGGGGCAGCCCCAGCATTTT,CASSLGQPQHF
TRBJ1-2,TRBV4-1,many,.,TGCGCCAGCAGCCAACCTACAGGGACTAACTATGGCTACACCTTC,CASSQPTGTNYGYTF
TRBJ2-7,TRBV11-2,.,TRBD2,TGTGCCAGCAGCCCCTCAGCGGGAGGGCCGGTCGAGCAGTACTTC,CASSPSAGGPVEQYF
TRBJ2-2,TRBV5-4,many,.,TGTGCCAGCAGCGGAAGGGAAGGACACACCGGGGAGCTGTTTTTT,CASSGREGHTGELFF
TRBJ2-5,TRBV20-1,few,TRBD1,TGCAGTGCTAACCCTGGACAGGGCGGAGAGACCCAGTACTTC,CSANPGQGGETQYF
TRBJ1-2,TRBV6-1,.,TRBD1,TGTGCCAGCAGTCAGACAGGGGGGCTTAATGGCTACACCTTC,CASSQTGGLNGYTF
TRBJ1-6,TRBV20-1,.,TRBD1,TGCAGTGCTAGGGGGACAGGGGATTCACCCCTCCACTTT,CSARGTGDSPLHF
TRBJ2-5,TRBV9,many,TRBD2,TGTGCCAGCAGCGTGGGCAGGGAGGGCCTAGCGGAGACCCAGTACTTC,CASSVGREGLAETQYF
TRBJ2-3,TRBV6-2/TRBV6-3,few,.,TGTGCCTGCAAATTCCCCACAGGTGCGCAGTATTTT,CACKFPTGAQYF
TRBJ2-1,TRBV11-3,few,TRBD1,TGTGCCAGCAGCTGGGGACAGACTTACAATGAGCAGTTCTTC,CASSWGQTYNEQFF
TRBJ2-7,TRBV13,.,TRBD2,TGTGCCAGCAGCCCCGAAGGGACTAGCGGGAGCTACGAGCAGTACTTC,CASSPEGTSGSYEQYF
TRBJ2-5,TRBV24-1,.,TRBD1,TGTGCCACCAGTAGTAGACAGGGCCAAGAGACCCAGTACTTC,CATSSRQGQETQYF
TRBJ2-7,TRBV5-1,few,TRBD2,TGCGCCAGCAGCTTGGACGGGAGGAGCGAGCAGTACTTC,CASSLDGRSEQYF
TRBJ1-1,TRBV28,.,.,TGTGCCAGCAGTATACTCCGTGACACTGAAGCTTTCTTT,CASSILRDTEAFF
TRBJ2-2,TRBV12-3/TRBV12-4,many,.,TGTGCCAGCACCTTTTCCAGGGAAGGGGCCGGGGAGCTGTTTTTT,CASTFSREGAGELFF
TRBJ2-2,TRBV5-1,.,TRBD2,TGCGCCAGCAGCTCCGGGACTAGCGGACTCCACACCGGGGAGCTGTTTTTT,CASSSGTSGLHTGELFF